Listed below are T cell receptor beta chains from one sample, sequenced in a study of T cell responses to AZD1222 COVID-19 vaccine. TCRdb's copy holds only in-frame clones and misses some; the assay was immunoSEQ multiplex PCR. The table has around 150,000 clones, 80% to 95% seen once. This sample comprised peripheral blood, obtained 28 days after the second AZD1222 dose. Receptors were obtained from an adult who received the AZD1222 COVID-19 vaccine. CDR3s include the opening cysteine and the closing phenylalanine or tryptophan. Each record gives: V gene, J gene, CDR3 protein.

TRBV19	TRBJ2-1	CASSIGGWGRSPDNEQFF
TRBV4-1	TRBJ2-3	CASSGKTALATDTQYF
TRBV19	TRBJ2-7	CATTDSVGEQYF
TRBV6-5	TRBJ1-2	CASTRGGNYGYTF
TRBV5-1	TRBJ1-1	CASSVGQGNTEAFF
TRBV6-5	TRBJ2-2	CASRTGQENTGELFF
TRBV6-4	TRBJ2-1	CASSELAGGRGEQFF
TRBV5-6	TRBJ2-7	CASSQIRRNEQYF
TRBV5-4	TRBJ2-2	CASGEDPNTGELFF
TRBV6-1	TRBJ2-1	CASSEAAGGYNEQFF
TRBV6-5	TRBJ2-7	CASSWTSGVYEQYF
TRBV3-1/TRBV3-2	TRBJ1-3	CASSQEYGISGNTIYF
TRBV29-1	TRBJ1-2	CSVDTPADGYTF
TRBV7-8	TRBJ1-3	CASSLWPGTGNTIYF
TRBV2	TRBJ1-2	CASSGGARGPGGYTF
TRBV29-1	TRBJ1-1	CSGRTGGNTEAFF
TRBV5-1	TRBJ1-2	CASSLETGGGGYTF
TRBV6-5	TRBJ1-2	CASSPENSNYGYTF
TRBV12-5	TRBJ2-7	CARWRVHAYEQYF
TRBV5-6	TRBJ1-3	CASSFWTGGGNTIYF
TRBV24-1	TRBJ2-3	CATSHGTGNPFTDTQYF
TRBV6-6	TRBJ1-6	CASSYLGQGGNSPLHF